This T cell receptor (beta chain) was sequenced for a study of shared clonotypes between healthy human individuals. Study summary: Plates per donor: three CD4 naive, three CD4 memory, two CD8 naive, one CD8 memory. Study conclusions and caveats: Clonotype sharing among the donors was expected to vary with sequencing depth.

Germline lookup yields CDR1 MDHEN and CDR2 SYDVKM. Trimming shortened V by 6 bases and J by 1 base, and 18 bases separated the two germline ends. CDR3 length equals 17 residues. The deep-level immunoSEQ assay was used. Data came from immunoSEQ multiplex PCR; TCRdb stores just in-frame clones and leaves some out. The sample lists roughly 2,300,000 clones, roughly 92% occurring once. The investigators split CD4+ cells into a CD45RA+ naive subset and a CD45RA-negative memory subset. As to this clone: Its antigen remains unidentified.

Sequenced input: naive CD4+ T cells from PBMCs. Subset specified: CD45RA+ positively selected. This clonotype was obtained from a man younger than 35 in good health. Some clones in this sample may be carry-over from other donors' samples. The rearrangement uses TRBV28 and TRBJ2-2; weak D call: TRBD2 (7 bases). CDR3 protein: CASRQRGGGRNTGELFF. The CDR3 nucleotides read TGTGCCAGCAGACAAAGAGGGGGAGGGAGGAACACCGGGGAGCTGTTTTTT.